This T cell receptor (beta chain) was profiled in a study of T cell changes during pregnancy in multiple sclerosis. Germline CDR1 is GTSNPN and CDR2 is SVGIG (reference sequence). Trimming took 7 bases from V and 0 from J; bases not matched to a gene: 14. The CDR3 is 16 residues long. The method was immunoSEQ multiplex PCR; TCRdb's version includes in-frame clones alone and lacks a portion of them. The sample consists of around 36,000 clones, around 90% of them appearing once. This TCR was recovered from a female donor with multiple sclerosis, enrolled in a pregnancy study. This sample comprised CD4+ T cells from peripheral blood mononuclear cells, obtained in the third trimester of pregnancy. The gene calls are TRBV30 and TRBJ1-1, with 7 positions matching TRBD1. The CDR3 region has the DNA TGTGCCTTTAGGTACAGGGGCCTAACAGTGAACACTGAAGCTTTCTTT. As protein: CAFRYRGLTVNTEAFF.